This T cell receptor (beta chain) derives from a study of T cells in women clearing cervical HPV infection. Sequencing was performed with immunoSEQ multiplex PCR; in TCRdb, only in-frame clones are kept and a portion is missing. In all, the sample yields tens of thousands of clones. The sample was blood buffy coat. The TCR was taken from a woman aged 18 to 75 with a cervical HPV16 infection that either progressed to CIN3+ or cleared (not recorded which).

The CDR3 loop is CASTLPLGQGGTDTQYF. The CDR3 DNA, read in part, is TGTGCCAGCACCTTACCCCTTGGACAAGGGGGCACAGATACG. The rearrangement joins TRBV6-2 or TRBV6-3 to TRBJ2-3, with a tentative D call TRBD1 (5 bases). The read ends 3 residues shy of where the CDR3 ends; the end is completed using the germline J gene. CDR1 and CDR2 (germline): MNHEY, SVGEGT. The length of the CDR3 is 17 residues. V lost 7 bases and J lost 1, with 21 bases in between.